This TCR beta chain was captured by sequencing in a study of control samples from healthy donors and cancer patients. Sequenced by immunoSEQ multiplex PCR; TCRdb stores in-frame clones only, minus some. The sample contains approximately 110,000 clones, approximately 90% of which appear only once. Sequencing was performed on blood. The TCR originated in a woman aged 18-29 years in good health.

The CDR3 nucleotides are TGTGCCAGCAGCCAAGCAGGGATCAACGAGCAGTACTTC. It yields the protein CASSQAGINEQYF. J is TRBJ2-7 and V is TRBV3-1 (or the pseudogene TRBV3-2), with D tentatively TRBD1 (5 bases). Germline CDR1 reads LGHDT; CDR2 reads YNNKEL (reference sequence). The V end lost 1 base, the J end lost 5 bases, and 9 bases lay between the germline ends. This CDR3 has 13 amino acids.